This TCR beta chain originates from a study of T cell responses to AZD1222 COVID-19 vaccine. The CDR3 contains 20 residues. CDR1 MGHRA and CDR2 YSYEKL come from the germline V gene. V lost 0 bases and J 1 base, leaving 24 bases between the germline ends. The table came from immunoSEQ multiplex PCR; TCRdb's copy has only in-frame clones and leaves some out. The repertoire includes 20,000 to 30,000 clones, approximately 88% of them detected once, and less than 3% sits in the top ten. V gene TRBV4-1 combines with J gene TRBJ1-1; possible D gene TRBD1, 5 bases. This TCR was sampled from an adult who received the AZD1222 COVID-19 vaccine. Material: peripheral blood, obtained 28 days after the second AZD1222 dose. The CDR3 spells CASSQETRFQRTQENTEAFF. CDR3 nucleotides: TGCGCCAGCAGCCAAGAAACCCGCTTCCAACGGACACAGGAGAACACTGAAGCTTTCTTT.